This T cell receptor (beta chain) is from a study of monozygotic twins with inflammatory bowel disease. General study results and limits: The authors could not tell different T cell subtypes apart.

TCRdb reprocessed the 5' RACE reads, with one entry per CDR3 protein and no DNA. The sample's table shows about 350,000 distinct CDR3 sequences. A word on this clonotype: The antigen remains undetermined.

The receptor was isolated from a human donor with ulcerative colitis or Crohn's disease, or a healthy co-twin of an affected twin (not recorded which). Sequenced material: blood.

CDR3 sequence reads: CSARETREGSRVETQYF. V usage is TRBV20-1 and J usage is TRBJ2-5; TCRdb selects TRBD2, and the lack of DNA leaves this call unchecked. CDR1 and CDR2 from the germline V gene are DFQATT and SNEGSKA (reference sequence). The CDR3 extends over 17 amino acids.